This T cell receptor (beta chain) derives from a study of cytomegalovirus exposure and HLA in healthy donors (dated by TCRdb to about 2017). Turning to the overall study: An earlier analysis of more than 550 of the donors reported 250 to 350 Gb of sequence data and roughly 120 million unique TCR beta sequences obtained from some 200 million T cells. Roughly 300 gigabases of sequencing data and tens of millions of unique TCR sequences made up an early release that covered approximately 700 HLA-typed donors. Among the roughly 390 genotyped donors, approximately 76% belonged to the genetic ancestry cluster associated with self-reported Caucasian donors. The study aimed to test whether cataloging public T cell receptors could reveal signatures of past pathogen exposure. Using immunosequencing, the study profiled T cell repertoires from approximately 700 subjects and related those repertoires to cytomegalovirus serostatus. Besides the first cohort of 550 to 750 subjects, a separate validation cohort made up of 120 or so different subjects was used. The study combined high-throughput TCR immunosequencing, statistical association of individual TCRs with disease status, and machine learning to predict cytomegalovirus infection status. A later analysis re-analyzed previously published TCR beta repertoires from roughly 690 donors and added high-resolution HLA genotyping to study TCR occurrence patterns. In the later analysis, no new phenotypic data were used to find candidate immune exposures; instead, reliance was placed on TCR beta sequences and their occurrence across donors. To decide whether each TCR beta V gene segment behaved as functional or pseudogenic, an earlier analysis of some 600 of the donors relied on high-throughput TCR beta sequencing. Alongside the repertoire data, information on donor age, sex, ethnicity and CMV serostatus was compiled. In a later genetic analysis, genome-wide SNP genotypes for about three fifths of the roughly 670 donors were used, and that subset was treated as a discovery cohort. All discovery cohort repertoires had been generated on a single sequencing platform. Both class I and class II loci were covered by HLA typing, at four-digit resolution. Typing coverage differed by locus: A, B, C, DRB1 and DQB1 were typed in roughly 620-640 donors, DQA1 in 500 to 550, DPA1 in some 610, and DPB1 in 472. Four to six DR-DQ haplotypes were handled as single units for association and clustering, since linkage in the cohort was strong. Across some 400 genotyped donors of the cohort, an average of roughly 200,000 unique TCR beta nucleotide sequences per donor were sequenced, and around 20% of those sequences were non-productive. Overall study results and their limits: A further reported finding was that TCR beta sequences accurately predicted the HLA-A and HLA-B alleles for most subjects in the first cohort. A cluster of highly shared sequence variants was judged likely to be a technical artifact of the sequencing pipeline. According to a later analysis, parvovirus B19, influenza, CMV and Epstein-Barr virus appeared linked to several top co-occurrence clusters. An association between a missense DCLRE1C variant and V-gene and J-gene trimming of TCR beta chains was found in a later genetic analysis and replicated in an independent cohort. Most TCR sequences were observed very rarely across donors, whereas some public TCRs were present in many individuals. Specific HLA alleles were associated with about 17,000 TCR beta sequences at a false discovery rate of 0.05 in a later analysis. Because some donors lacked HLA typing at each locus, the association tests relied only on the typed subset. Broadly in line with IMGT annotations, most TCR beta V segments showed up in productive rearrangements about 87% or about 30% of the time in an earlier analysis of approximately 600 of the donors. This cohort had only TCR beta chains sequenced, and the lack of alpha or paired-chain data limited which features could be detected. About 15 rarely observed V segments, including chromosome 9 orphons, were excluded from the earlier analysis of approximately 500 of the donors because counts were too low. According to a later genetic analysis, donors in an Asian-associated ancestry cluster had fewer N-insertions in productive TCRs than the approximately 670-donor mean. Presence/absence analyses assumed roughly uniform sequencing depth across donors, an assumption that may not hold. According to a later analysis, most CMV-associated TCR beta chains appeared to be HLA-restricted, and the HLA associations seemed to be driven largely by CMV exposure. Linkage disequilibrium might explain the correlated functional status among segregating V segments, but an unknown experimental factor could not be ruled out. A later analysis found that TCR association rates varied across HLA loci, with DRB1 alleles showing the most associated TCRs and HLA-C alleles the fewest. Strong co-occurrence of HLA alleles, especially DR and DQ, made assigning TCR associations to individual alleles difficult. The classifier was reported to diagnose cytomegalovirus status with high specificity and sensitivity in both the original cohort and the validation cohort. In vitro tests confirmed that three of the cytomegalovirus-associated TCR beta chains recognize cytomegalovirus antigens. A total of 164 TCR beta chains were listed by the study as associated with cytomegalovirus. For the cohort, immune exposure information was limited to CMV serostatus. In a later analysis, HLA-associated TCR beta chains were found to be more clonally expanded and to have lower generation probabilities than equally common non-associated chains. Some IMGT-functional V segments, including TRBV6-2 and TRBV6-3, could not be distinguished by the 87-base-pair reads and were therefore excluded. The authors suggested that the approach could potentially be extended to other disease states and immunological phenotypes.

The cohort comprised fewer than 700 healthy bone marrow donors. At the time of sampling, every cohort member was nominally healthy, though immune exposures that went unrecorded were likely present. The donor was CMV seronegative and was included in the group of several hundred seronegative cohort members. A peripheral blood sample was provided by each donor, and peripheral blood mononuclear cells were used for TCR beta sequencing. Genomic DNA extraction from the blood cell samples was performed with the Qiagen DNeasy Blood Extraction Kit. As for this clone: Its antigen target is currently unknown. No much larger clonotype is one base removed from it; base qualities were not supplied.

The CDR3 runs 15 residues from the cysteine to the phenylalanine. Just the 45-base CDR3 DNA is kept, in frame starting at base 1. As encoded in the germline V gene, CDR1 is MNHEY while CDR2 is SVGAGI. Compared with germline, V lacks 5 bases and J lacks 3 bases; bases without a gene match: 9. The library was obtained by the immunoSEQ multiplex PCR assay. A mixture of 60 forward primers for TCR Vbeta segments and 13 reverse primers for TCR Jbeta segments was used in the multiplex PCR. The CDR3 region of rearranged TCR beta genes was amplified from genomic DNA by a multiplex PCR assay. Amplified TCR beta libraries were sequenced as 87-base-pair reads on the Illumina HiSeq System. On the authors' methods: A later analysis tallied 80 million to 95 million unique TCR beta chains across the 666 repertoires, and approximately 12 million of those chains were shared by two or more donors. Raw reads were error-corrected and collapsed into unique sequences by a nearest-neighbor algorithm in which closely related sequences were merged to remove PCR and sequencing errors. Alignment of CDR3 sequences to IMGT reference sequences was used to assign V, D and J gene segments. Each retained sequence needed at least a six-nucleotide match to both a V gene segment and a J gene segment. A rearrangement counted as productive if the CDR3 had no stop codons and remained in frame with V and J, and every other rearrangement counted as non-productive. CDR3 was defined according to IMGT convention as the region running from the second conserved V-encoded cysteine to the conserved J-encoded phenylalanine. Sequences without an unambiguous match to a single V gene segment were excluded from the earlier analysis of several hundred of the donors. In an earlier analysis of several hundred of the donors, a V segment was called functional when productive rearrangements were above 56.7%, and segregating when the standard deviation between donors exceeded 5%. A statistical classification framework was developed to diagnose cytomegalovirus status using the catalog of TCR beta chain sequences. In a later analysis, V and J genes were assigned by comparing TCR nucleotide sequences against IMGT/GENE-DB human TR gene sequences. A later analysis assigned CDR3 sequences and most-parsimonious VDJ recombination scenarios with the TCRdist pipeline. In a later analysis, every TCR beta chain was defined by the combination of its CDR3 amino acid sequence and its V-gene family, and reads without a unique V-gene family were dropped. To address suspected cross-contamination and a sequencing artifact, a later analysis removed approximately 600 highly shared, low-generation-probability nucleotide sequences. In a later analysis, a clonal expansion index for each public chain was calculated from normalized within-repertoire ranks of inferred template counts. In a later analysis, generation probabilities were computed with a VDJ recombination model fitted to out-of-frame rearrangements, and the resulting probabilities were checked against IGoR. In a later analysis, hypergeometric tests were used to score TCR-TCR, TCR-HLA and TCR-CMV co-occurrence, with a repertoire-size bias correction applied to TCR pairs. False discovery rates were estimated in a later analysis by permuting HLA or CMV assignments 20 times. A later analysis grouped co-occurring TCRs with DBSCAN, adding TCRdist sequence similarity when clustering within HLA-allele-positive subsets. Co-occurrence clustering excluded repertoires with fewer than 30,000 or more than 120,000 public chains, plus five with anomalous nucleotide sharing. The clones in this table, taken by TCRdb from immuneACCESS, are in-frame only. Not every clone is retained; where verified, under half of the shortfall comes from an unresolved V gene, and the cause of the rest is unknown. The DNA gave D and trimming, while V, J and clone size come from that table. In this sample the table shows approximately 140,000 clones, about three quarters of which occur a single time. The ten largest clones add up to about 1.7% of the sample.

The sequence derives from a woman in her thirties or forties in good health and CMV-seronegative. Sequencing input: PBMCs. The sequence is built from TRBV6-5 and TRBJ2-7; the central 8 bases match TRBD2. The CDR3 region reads CASSSIRGGVYEQYF. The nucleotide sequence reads TGTGCCAGCAGTAGTATACGGGGGGGCGTCTACGAGCAGTACTTC.